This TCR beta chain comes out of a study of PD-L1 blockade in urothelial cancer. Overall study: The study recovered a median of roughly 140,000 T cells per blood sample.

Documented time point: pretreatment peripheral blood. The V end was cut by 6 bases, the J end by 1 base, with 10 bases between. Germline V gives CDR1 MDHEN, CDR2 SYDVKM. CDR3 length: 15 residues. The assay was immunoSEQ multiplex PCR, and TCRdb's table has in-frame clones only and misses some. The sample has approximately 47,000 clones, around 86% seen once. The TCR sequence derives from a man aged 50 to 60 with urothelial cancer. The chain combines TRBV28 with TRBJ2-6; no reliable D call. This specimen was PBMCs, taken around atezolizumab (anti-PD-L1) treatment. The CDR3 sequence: CASRTHRSGANVLTF. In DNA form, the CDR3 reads TGTGCCAGCAGAACCCATCGGTCTGGGGCCAACGTCCTGACTTTC.